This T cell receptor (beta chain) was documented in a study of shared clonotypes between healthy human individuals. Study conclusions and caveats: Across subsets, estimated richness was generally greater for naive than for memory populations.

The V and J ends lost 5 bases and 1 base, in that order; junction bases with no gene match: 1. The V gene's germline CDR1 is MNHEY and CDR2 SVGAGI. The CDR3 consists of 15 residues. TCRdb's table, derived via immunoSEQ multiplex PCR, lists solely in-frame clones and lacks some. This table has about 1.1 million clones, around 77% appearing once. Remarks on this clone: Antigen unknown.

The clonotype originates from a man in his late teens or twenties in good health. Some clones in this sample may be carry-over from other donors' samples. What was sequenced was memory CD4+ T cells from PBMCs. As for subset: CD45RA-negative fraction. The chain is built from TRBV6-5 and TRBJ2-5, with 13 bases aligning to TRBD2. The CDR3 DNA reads TGTGCCAGCAGTAGACTAGCGGGAGGCCAAGAGACCCAGTACTTC. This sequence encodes CASSRLAGGQETQYF.